This entry features one T cell receptor (beta chain) sequence. TCRdb re-derived calls from the RT-PCR reads in MiXCR, one entry per CDR3 protein. This sample carries about 680,000 distinct CDR3 sequences, more than 13% of them seen once, and the ten largest clones take about 3.6%. This TCR was recovered from a female donor in good health, serving as a healthy control. What was sequenced was memory CD4+ T cells from blood.

The CDR3 nucleotides read TGTGCCAGCAGCGTAGGAGGGGCCGGGGGAGGCATCTCGGGGCAGTTCTTC. Translation gives CASSVGGAGGGISGQFF. V gene TRBV9 combines with J gene TRBJ2-1, with TRBD2 as a possible D gene (6 bases). The CDR3 consists of 17 residues. V shed 0 bases and J shed 12 bases, with 25 bases lying between them. The germline CDR1 and CDR2 sequences are SGDLS and YYNGEE.